A single TCR beta chain is shown here with its context. Antigen specificity is unknown. The study sequenced TCR beta in blood CD8+ and CD4+ T cells. TEMRA cells were enriched by FACS, and CD4+ and CD8+ T cells were negatively isolated. The germline V gene encodes CDR1 MDHEN and CDR2 SYDVKM. Trimming cost V 6 bases and J 5 bases; bases outside gene matches: 4. The CDR3 runs 13 residues. The sample comes from a study of CD8 T cells in Susac syndrome. Overall study findings and caveats: The study admitted that it had a relatively small number of individuals in its TCR sequencing and HLA analysis.

When the RNA was reverse transcribed, random hexamers were used with an input of roughly 0.45 to 1 ug. Across 54 Vbeta and 13 Jbeta, TCR beta CDR3 was amplified with immunoSEQ multiplex PCR. Each CDR3 protein is one row after TCRdb ran MiXCR on the immunoSEQ multiplex PCR reads. In the table there are about 300,000 distinct CDR3 sequences, approximately 85% of which are singletons. Sequencing was performed on CD8+ T cells from PBMCs. This receptor was obtained from a human donor with multiple sclerosis. The chain employs TRBV28 and TRBJ2-3; 8 bases align to TRBD2. The CDR3 DNA is TGTGCCAGCAGACTAGCGGAGGAAGATACGCAGTATTTT. Its protein product is CASRLAEEDTQYF.